The 30 T cell receptor beta chains reported below all come from one sample, sequenced in a study of blood T cell repertoires in COVID-19. Here immunoSEQ multiplex PCR was the method, and the copy in TCRdb shows in-frame clones only, minus some. The data show roughly 280,000 clones, with around 88% seen just once and over 1.5% held by the top ten. The sample taken for sequencing was peripheral blood. The receptors shown here come from a man aged 25-45 years with active or convalescent COVID-19.

The chain recombines TRBV9 with TRBJ2-3, with 9 bases matching TRBD1. The trim removed 5 bases at V and 4 bases at J, leaving 8 bases unmatched. This CDR3 is built from 15 residues. Germline lookup yields CDR1 SGDLS and CDR2 YYNGEE. CDR3 loop: CASSPGTGFADTQYF. CDR3 in DNA: TGTGCCAGCAGTCCCGGGACAGGGTTTGCAGATACGCAGTATTTT.

This rearrangement joins TRBV7-2 to TRBJ2-1; TRBD2 is a possible D gene (7 bases). Trimming took off 5 bases at V and 10 bases at J, with 18 bases between the two ends. This CDR3 has 14 residues. In germline, CDR1 is SGHTA, CDR2 FQGNSA. The DNA of the CDR3 is TGTGCCAGCAGCACCACCGGCGGGGGCGCCGAGCAGTTCTTC. Translation gives CASSTTGGGAEQFF.

The chain has TRBV6-5 and TRBJ2-7; tentative D call: TRBD1 (5 bases). Germline V gene sequence: CDR1 MNHEY, CDR2 SVGAGI. Deletions cut 6 bases from V and 3 bases from J, with 18 bases between. The CDR3 consists of 15 residues. CDR3 amino acids: CASSPMQGRGYEQYF. For the CDR3, the DNA is TGTGCCAGCAGCCCGATGCAGGGTAGAGGCTACGAGCAGTACTTC.

J is TRBJ2-7 and V is TRBV5-5; D remains unclear. Germline-derived CDR1 and CDR2 are SGHKS and YYEKEE (reference sequence). Trimming removed 2 bases at V and 0 bases at J, with 15 bases between. The CDR3 covers 16 residues. CDR3 in amino acids: CASSFDLARSSYEQYF. The CDR3 DNA is TGTGCCAGCAGCTTCGATTTGGCCAGGTCCTCCTACGAGCAGTACTTC.

CDR3 in amino acids: CASSLGPSGDPQETQYF. In nucleotides, the CDR3 is TGTGCCAGCAGCTTAGGTCCTAGCGGGGATCCCCAAGAGACCCAGTACTTC. The chain joins TRBV11-3 to TRBJ2-5; 9 bases are a match to TRBD2. This CDR3 spans 17 amino acids. Looked up from germline, CDR1 is SGHNT and CDR2 is YENEEA. The V segment lost 1 base and the J segment 1 base; nucleotides outside the gene matches: 7.

V and J are TRBV5-1 and TRBJ2-5; 11 bases agree with TRBD2. The germline gives CDR1 SGHRS, CDR2 YFSETQ. This CDR3 contains 16 residues. Trimming cost V 4 bases and J 0 bases; bases outside gene matches: 5. CDR3 DNA: TGCGCCAGCAGCCGGGGGGGACTAGCGGACCAAGAGACCCAGTACTTC. The encoded protein is CASSRGGLADQETQYF.

This chain links TRBV5-5 with TRBJ2-7, with 7 positions matching TRBD2. J gave up 3 bases and V 2 bases, and 5 bases lay outside the gene matches. CDR3 size: 14 residues. Germline V gives CDR1 SGHKS, CDR2 YYEKEE (reference sequence). The CDR3, as DNA: TGTGCCAGCAGCTTTTGGGGGGGAGTCTACGAGCAGTACTTC. Its translation: CASSFWGGVYEQYF.

V usage is TRBV10-3 and J usage is TRBJ2-3; the match to TRBD2 covers 7 bases. CDR1 ENHRY and CDR2 SYGVKD come from the germline V gene. CDR3 length: 14 residues. The V segment lost 7 bases and the J segment 0 bases; nucleotides outside the gene matches: 4. The CDR3 nucleotides are TGTGCCATCAAGGCTAGCGGCAGCACAGATACGCAGTATTTT. Its translation: CAIKASGSTDTQYF.

The V and J genes are TRBV9 and TRBJ1-2, with D hard to call. Germline V gene sequence: CDR1 SGDLS, CDR2 YYNGEE. Trimming removed 4 bases from V and 4 bases from J, with 11 bases in between. This CDR3 has 13 amino acids. CDR3 residues: CASSTIEGYGYTF. The CDR3 DNA follows: TGTGCCAGCAGCACTATAGAGGGCTATGGCTACACCTTC. Full variable domain (remainder filled in from reference TRBV9 and TRBJ1-2): DSGVTQTPKHLITATGQRVTLRCSPRSGDLSVYWYQQSLDQGLQFLIQYYNGEERAKGNILERFSAQQFPDLHSELNLSSLELGDSALYFCASSTIEGYGYTFGSGTRLTVV.

This clone occurred a few times. The rearrangement uses TRBV7-3 and TRBJ2-5; a weak D match, TRBD1 (5 bases). The CDR3 totals 13 residues. Germline V gives CDR1 SGHTA, CDR2 FQGTGA. V was pared by 8 bases and J by 5 bases, with 15 bases between. The CDR3 loop reads CASGREVGETQYF. The CDR3 DNA follows: TGTGCCAGCGGCAGGGAAGTGGGGGAGACCCAGTACTTC.

The rearrangement joins TRBV7-8 to TRBJ1-1, with 7 bases fitting TRBD1. Trimming cost V 1 base and J 0 bases; bases outside gene matches: 5. This CDR3 contains 16 residues. Germline V CDR1 and CDR2: SGHVS, FQNEAQ. The CDR3 DNA reads TGTGCCAGCAGCTTAGGACAGGGATTTTTGAACACTGAAGCTTTCTTT. Translation gives CASSLGQGFLNTEAFF.

This chain uses TRBV7-3 with TRBJ2-7; D is possibly TRBD1 (5 bases). The V gene's germline CDR1 is SGHTA and CDR2 FQGTGA. The V end lost 3 bases, the J end lost 5 bases, and 11 bases lay between the germline ends. The CDR3 length is 13 residues. In DNA form, the CDR3 reads TGTGCCAGCAGCTTGGGGCAGGGTGACGAGCAGTACTTC. This sequence encodes CASSLGQGDEQYF.

The chain recombines TRBV18 with TRBJ2-3, with TRBD2 identical over 12 bases. CDR3 length: 16 residues. Trimming removed 5 bases from V and 1 base from J; junction bases left unmatched: 4. Germline V CDR1 and CDR2: KGHSH, LQKENI. The CDR3 here is CASSTWTSGGTDTQYF. The CDR3 DNA reads TGTGCCAGCTCAACTTGGACTAGCGGGGGCACAGATACGCAGTATTTT.

CDR3 region: CSANELAGGRYNEQFF. Written as DNA, the CDR3 is TGCAGTGCTAATGAACTAGCGGGGGGGCGCTACAATGAGCAGTTCTTC. The chain combines TRBV20-1 with TRBJ2-1; 13 bases are a match to TRBD2. This CDR3 has 16 amino acids. Germline V gives CDR1 DFQATT, CDR2 SNEGSKA (reference sequence). Germline trimming cut 4 bases from V and 3 bases from J; bases unmatched to any gene: 6.

The chain recombines TRBV7-9 with TRBJ2-5; 7 bases are shared with TRBD1. V was pared by 5 bases and J by 2 bases, with 8 bases of the junction left unmatched. Germline V gene sequence: CDR1 SEHNR, CDR2 FQNEAQ (reference sequence). CDR3 size: 15 residues. In nucleotides, the CDR3 is TGTGCCAGCAGCCCGGACAGGTCTGGTCAAGAGACCCAGTACTTC. Its translation is CASSPDRSGQETQYF.

Only one count was recorded for this clone. V gene TRBV29-1 combines with J gene TRBJ2-5; TRBD2 agrees at 7 bases. The CDR3 has 12 amino acids. From germline, CDR1 is SQVTM and CDR2 ANQGSEA. Unmatched junction bases numbered 3, after V lost 4 bases and J lost 4 bases. This CDR3 reads CSVVSGGETQYF. The CDR3 coding sequence is TGCAGCGTTGTTTCGGGGGGAGAGACCCAGTACTTC.

The V call is TRBV5-1, the J call TRBJ2-2; the match to TRBD1 covers 7 bases. This CDR3 has 17 amino acids. Trimming took 4 bases from V and 2 from J; bases not matched to a gene: 11. In germline, CDR1 is SGHRS, CDR2 YFSETQ. This CDR3 is CASSPDRALGNTGELFF. The DNA for the CDR3 is TGCGCCAGCAGCCCCGACAGGGCGTTGGGTAACACCGGGGAGCTGTTTTTT.

The chain combines TRBV11-2 with TRBJ1-4; a weak D match, TRBD1 (5 bases). Trimming pared 5 bases from V and 8 bases from J, leaving 21 bases between. This CDR3 has 16 amino acids. Germline loops: CDR1 SGHAT, CDR2 FQNNGV. The CDR3 spells CASSPTTRELGEKLFF. In DNA, the CDR3 is TGTGCCAGCAGCCCTACTACCAGGGAATTAGGCGAAAAACTGTTTTTT.

This rearrangement joins TRBV5-8 to TRBJ1-6, with D possibly matching TRBD1 (5 bases). CDR3 length: 17 amino acids. Trimming took 3 bases from V and 3 from J, leaving 16 bases between them. Germline CDR1 is SGHTS and CDR2 is YDEGEE. As DNA, the CDR3 is TGTGCCAGCAGCTCCAACTTACAGGCCTTCTATAATTCACCCCTCCACTTT. Protein product: CASSSNLQAFYNSPLHF. Supplemented by reference TRBV5-8 and TRBJ1-6, the full variable domain reads EAGVTQSPTHLIKTRGQQATLRCSPISGHTSVYWYQQALGLGLQFLLWYDEGEERNRGNFPPRFSGRQFPNYSSELNVNALELEDSALYLCASSSNLQAFYNSPLHFGNGTRLTVT.

The CDR3 DNA is TGCAGTGCTAGTATCAGTTCCGAGCAGTACTTC. Amino acid sequence: CSASISSEQYF. The J gene is TRBJ2-7, the V gene TRBV20-1; D remains ambiguous. V dropped 3 bases and J dropped 6 bases, with 9 bases sitting between them. This CDR3 region has 11 residues. The germline CDR1 and CDR2 sequences are DFQATT and SNEGSKA (reference sequence).

The V and J genes are TRBV5-1 and TRBJ1-2, with TRBD1 matching over 8 bases. Germline CDR1 is SGHRS and CDR2 is YFSETQ. V gave up 0 bases and J gave up 4 bases; unmatched junction bases: 8. The CDR3 totals 16 residues. The CDR3 sequence: CASSLVGDRSGYGYTF. CDR3 coding DNA: TGCGCCAGCAGCTTGGTGGGGGACAGGAGCGGCTATGGCTACACCTTC.

This chain joins TRBV7-8 and TRBJ1-2, with 8 positions matching TRBD1. This CDR3 is built from 13 residues. With V trimmed by 5 bases and J by 9 bases, 8 bases remained unmatched. Germline V CDR1 and CDR2: SGHVS, FQNEAQ. For the CDR3, the DNA is TGTGCCAGCAGCCGGACAGGGACGAGTCGCTACACCTTC. This gives the protein CASSRTGTSRYTF.

The chain recombines TRBV5-5 with TRBJ1-1; the match to TRBD1 covers 7 bases. The V gene's germline CDR1 is SGHKS and CDR2 YYEKEE (reference sequence). The V segment lost 4 bases and the J segment 3 bases; nucleotides outside the gene matches: 3. The CDR3 spans 13 residues. The CDR3 protein is CASSPGQHTEAFF. In nucleotides, the CDR3 is TGTGCCAGCAGCCCGGGACAGCACACTGAAGCTTTCTTT.

As regards this clone: This sequence may be a read error, since a much larger clone differs from it by one base. V is TRBV6-5 and J is TRBJ2-7; a possible D gene is TRBD2 (5 bases). The ends were cut back, 6 bases at V and 0 bases at J, with 6 bases in the middle. Germline CDR1 reads MNHEY; CDR2 reads SVGAGI. This CDR3 region has 12 residues. The CDR3 DNA sequence: TGTGCCAGCAGCGGGGACTCCTACGAGCAGTACTTC. Translated, it gives CASSGDSYEQYF.

V usage is TRBV5-1 and J usage is TRBJ1-4; weak D call: TRBD1 (5 bases). There are 17 residues in the CDR3. The germline CDR1 and CDR2 sequences are SGHRS and YFSETQ. The V end was cut by 2 bases, the J end by 8 bases, with 22 bases between. The chain's CDR3 is CASSFSVLRQGNEKLFF. DNA of the CDR3: TGCGCCAGCAGCTTTTCTGTATTGCGGCAGGGAAACGAAAAACTGTTTTTT.

The chain combines TRBV5-1 with TRBJ1-1; 9 positions match TRBD1. V shed 5 bases, J shed 0 bases, and the junction held 2 bases outside the gene matches. The CDR3 covers 14 residues. The germline V gene encodes CDR1 SGHRS and CDR2 YFSETQ. This CDR3 is CASSTGGVNTEAFF. The CDR3 DNA follows: TGCGCCAGCAGTACAGGGGGCGTGAACACTGAAGCTTTCTTT.

The CDR3 DNA reads TGTGCCAGCAGCTCACCGGCGGGCAGTCGGGGCTACACCTTC. It yields the protein CASSSPAGSRGYTF. The rearrangement uses TRBV7-2 and TRBJ1-2, with unresolved D. The length of the CDR3 is 14 residues. Germline CDR1 and CDR2: SGHTA and FQGNSA. V was cut by 4 bases and J by 8 bases, with 17 bases left in between.

The V and J genes are TRBV11-2 and TRBJ2-3, with 8 bases identical to TRBD2. The trim removed 0 bases at V and 1 base at J, leaving 9 bases unmatched. The CDR3 runs 18 residues. CDR1 and CDR2 from the germline V gene are SGHAT and FQNNGV. CDR3 residues: CASSLDVLAGGRTDTQYF. CDR3 sequence (DNA): TGTGCCAGCAGCTTAGATGTATTGGCGGGGGGCCGCACAGATACGCAGTATTTT.

The chain links TRBV13 to TRBJ1-6, with D possibly matching TRBD1 (6 bases). This CDR3 comprises 14 residues. The V and J ends lost 4 bases and 4 bases respectively, with 8 bases between them. The germline V gene has CDR1 PRHDT and CDR2 FYEKMQ (reference sequence). This CDR3 is CASSSRGYNSPLHF. CDR3 coding DNA: TGTGCCAGCAGCTCCAGGGGTTATAATTCACCCCTCCACTTT.

For the CDR3, the DNA is TGTGCCAGCAGCCTTGGGTCTCAGGGCAATCAGCCCCAGCATTTT. Encoded protein: CASSLGSQGNQPQHF. The chain links TRBV4-2 to TRBJ1-5, with no clear D. Germline V gene data show CDR1 as LGHNA and CDR2 as YNFKEQ. The V end lost 4 bases, the J end lost 2 bases, and 12 bases lay between the germline ends. This CDR3 is 15 amino acids long.